The 27 T cell receptor beta chains presented below share a single source sample, sequenced in a study of blood T cells in healthy people across ages. With a J-beta primer mix and a sample-barcoded 5' primer, a second PCR ran 7 to 11 cycles. Via MiXCR, TCRdb re-called the 5' RACE reads, giving one row per CDR3 protein. Of over a million distinct CDR3 sequences in the sample, around 25% were seen once. These records were also assigned to another study, of T cells of mothers and their children.

Sequencing input: blood. The receptors originated from a girl between 2 and 10 years old in good health.

The chain uses TRBV7-8 and TRBJ2-7; a weak D match, TRBD2 (5 bases). CDR3 size: 13 residues. Trimming left V 2 bases short and J 3 bases short, with 8 bases between. Germline values: CDR1 SGHVS, CDR2 FQNEAQ. The CDR3: CASSLKDYYEQYF. The DNA of the CDR3 is TGTGCCAGCAGCTTAAAAGACTACTACGAGCAGTACTTC.

The V gene is TRBV7-2, the J gene TRBJ2-5; 8 nucleotides agree with TRBD1. The J call could be wrong; TRBJ2-7 is a better fit for the DNA end. Germline CDR1 reads SGHTA; CDR2 reads FQGNSA. This CDR3 is 15 amino acids long. The CDR3 nucleotides are TGTGCCAGCAGCCCGAGACAGGGGCCTGTAGGCGAGCAGTACTTC. Its protein is CASSPRQGPVGEQYF.

The CDR3 region is CSVGQPNYGYTF. CDR3 sequence (DNA): TGCAGCGTTGGGCAACCTAACTATGGCTACACCTTC. The J gene is TRBJ1-2, the V gene TRBV29-1; D ambiguous. CDR1 is SQVTM and CDR2 is ANQGSEA in the germline V gene. V was clipped by 4 bases and J by 0 bases, with 6 bases between them. The length of the CDR3 is 12 residues.

There are a few counts of this clonotype. The gene calls are TRBV4-3 and TRBJ1-4; D is perhaps TRBD1 (6 bases). The CDR3 extends over 15 amino acids. From germline, CDR1 is LGHNA and CDR2 YSLEER. The V gene lost 4 bases and the J gene lost 4 bases, with 13 bases spanning the gap. Here the CDR3 DNA reads TGCGCCAGCAGCCCCGGGGGGCTCCATAATGAAAAACTGTTTTTT. This translates into CASSPGGLHNEKLFF.

This clonotype was seen a few times. The chain has TRBV9 and TRBJ2-7; 11 nucleotides match TRBD2. The J segment lost 3 bases and the V segment lost 4 bases, leaving 6 bases of the junction unmatched. The germline gives CDR1 SGDLS, CDR2 YYNGEE. This CDR3 has 15 residues. This chain's CDR3 is CASSQAGTSGYEQYF. CDR3 nucleotides: TGTGCCAGCAGCCAAGCCGGGACTAGCGGCTACGAGCAGTACTTC.

This clonotype appeared a few times. The chain couples TRBV29-1 to TRBJ2-1, with 8 bases that match TRBD2. V lost 7 bases and J lost 9; bases outside the gene matches: 14. The CDR3 is 14 residues long. The germline gives CDR1 SQVTM, CDR2 ANQGSEA. Written as DNA, the CDR3 is TGCAGCGGATTACCAGCGGGGGCCTCCTTTGAGCAGTTCTTC. This gives the protein CSGLPAGASFEQFF.

Concerning this clonotype itself: A read error may produce the germline difference seen at one junction end. The chain carries TRBV9 and TRBJ2-1; the match to TRBD1 covers 7 bases. The CDR3 is 14 amino acids. Germline assignment: CDR1 SGDLS and CDR2 YYNGEE. The CDR3 DNA sequence: TGTGTCAGCAGCGTAACAGGGGTTTACAATGAGCAGTTCTTC. This gives the protein CVSSVTGVYNEQFF. Looking up the rest from reference TRBV9 and TRBJ2-1 gives the full variable domain: DSGVTQTPKHLITATGQRVTLRCSPRSGDLSVYWYQQSLDQGLQFLIQYYNGEERAKGNILERFSAQQFPDLHSELNLSSLELGDSALYFCVSSVTGVYNEQFFGPGTRLTVL.

The chain combines TRBV11-2 with TRBJ2-5, with 8 bases matching TRBD1. Losses at the gene ends were 4 bases for V and 6 bases for J; bases not matched to a gene: 13. There are 16 residues in the CDR3. Germline CDR1 reads SGHAT; CDR2 reads FQNNGV. The CDR3 region has the DNA TGTGCCAGCAGCTCCCTGGTTGGACAGGGAATGAAGACCCAGTACTTC. This gives the protein CASSSLVGQGMKTQYF.

The V gene is TRBV28, the J gene TRBJ1-6; no clear D gene. Germline CDR1 MDHEN, CDR2 SYDVKM. Trimming pared 2 bases from V and 7 bases from J, leaving 6 bases between. The CDR3 extends over 13 amino acids. This CDR3 reads CASSLEINSPLHF. In DNA, the CDR3 is TGTGCCAGCAGTTTAGAAATAAATTCACCCCTCCACTTT.

This clonotype was seen a few times. The V call is TRBV25-1, the J call TRBJ2-7, with a possible D match to TRBD2 (6 bases). Per the germline V gene, CDR1 is MGHDK and CDR2 is SYGVNS. The CDR3 length is 17 residues. Trimming took 0 bases from V and 0 from J, leaving 15 bases between them. CDR3 sequence (DNA): TGTGCCAGCAGTGAATATTGGTGGGGGGAGGTCTCCTACGAGCAGTACTTC. It is translated as CASSEYWWGEVSYEQYF.

As concerns this clonotype: The junction departs from the called germline gene at one end, perhaps through a read error. The chain carries TRBV28 and TRBJ2-4; the D gene is possibly TRBD1 (6 bases). This CDR3 has 13 amino acids. Germline lookup yields CDR1 MDHEN and CDR2 SYDVKM. CDR3 region: CASTAGGGNIQHF. The CDR3 DNA follows: TGTGCCAGCACCGCGGGTGGGGGCAACATTCAGCACTTC.

Only a few counts were recorded for this clonotype. The V and J genes are TRBV29-1 and TRBJ2-7; D might be TRBD1 or TRBD2, each matching 6 bases. Looked up from germline, CDR1 is SQVTM and CDR2 is ANQGSEA. The CDR3 sequence is 15 residues long. V was shortened by 1 base and J by 9 bases, with 22 bases between the two germline ends. This chain's CDR3 is CSVEGGGQDLRAQYF. In DNA form, the CDR3 reads TGCAGCGTTGAAGGAGGGGGGCAGGACCTACGTGCGCAGTACTTC.

This clonotype was detected a few times. V is TRBV29-1 and J is TRBJ2-3; TRBD2 is a possible D gene (5 bases). This CDR3 has 13 amino acids. Between the trimmed V and J ends, which lost 6 bases and 0 bases, there was a span of 10 bases. Germline loops: CDR1 SQVTM, CDR2 ANQGSEA. The CDR3 DNA follows: TGCAGCGTCCGAGCGGAAAGCACAGATACGCAGTATTTT. It yields the protein CSVRAESTDTQYF.

In its sample, this clonotype was seen a few times. V and J are TRBV5-5 and TRBJ2-7; D is unclear. Germline CDR1 is SGHKS and CDR2 is YYEKEE (reference sequence). Between the trimmed V and J ends, which lost 7 bases and 3 bases, there was a span of 20 bases. The CDR3 spans 15 residues. The CDR3 nucleotides are TGTGCCAGCGGGGAACATGGGGTCAGGTTCTACGAGCAGTACTTC. Translating it yields CASGEHGVRFYEQYF.

Ten or more counts support this clonotype. The V and J genes are TRBV9 and TRBJ2-1; D not resolved. Germline V gene lookup returns CDR1 SGDLS and CDR2 YYNGEE. The CDR3 consists of 14 residues. V was clipped by 3 bases and J by 8 bases, with 15 bases between them. The CDR3: CASSGNRNQDEQFF. The CDR3 DNA follows: TGTGCCAGCAGCGGGAATCGTAACCAGGATGAGCAGTTCTTC.

There are a few counts of this clonotype. The gene calls are TRBV7-2 and TRBJ2-1; TRBD2 matches 10 bases. Germline values: CDR1 SGHTA, CDR2 FQGNSA. This CDR3 region has 15 residues. V was pared by 5 bases and J by 9 bases, with 10 bases of the junction left unmatched. The CDR3 DNA is TGTGCCAGCAGCAACCTAGCGGGGGTTCACACTGAGCAGTTCTTC. This translates into CASSNLAGVHTEQFF. The complete variable domain, with remaining parts taken from reference TRBV7-2 and TRBJ2-1, reads GAGVSQSPSNKVTEKGKDVELRCDPISGHTALYWYRQSLGQGLEFLIYFQGNSAPDKSGLPSDRFSAERTGGSVSTLTIQRTQQEDSAVYLCASSNLAGVHTEQFFGPGTRLTVL.

The chain uses TRBV9 and TRBJ1-2; no definite D call. The CDR3 length is 14 residues. CDR1 SGDLS and CDR2 YYNGEE come from the germline V gene. V lost 0 bases to trimming and J lost 4 bases, with 10 bases between them. The chain's CDR3 is CASSVGGGGYGYTF. CDR3 sequence (DNA): TGTGCCAGCAGCGTAGGAGGTGGTGGCTATGGCTACACCTTC.

This clonotype was counted only a few times. CDR3 DNA: TGCGCCAGCAGCTTGAGTATACGGGGGGGATCGAATGAGCAGTTCTTC. Its protein is CASSLSIRGGSNEQFF. This rearrangement joins TRBV5-1 to TRBJ2-1; 8 nucleotides match TRBD2. The V and J ends lost 1 base and 7 bases, in that order; junction bases with no gene match: 10. The CDR3 extends over 16 amino acids. From germline, CDR1 is SGHRS and CDR2 YFSETQ.

This sequence joins TRBV29-1 and TRBJ2-1, with 10 bases lining up with TRBD2. CDR3 length equals 14 residues. Trimming took 4 bases from V and 10 from J; bases not matched to a gene: 10. Germline V lookup: CDR1 SQVTM, CDR2 ANQGSEA. The CDR3 DNA reads TGCAGCGTTGCTCTAGCGGGAGTTAAATGGGAGCAGTTCTTC. It specifies CSVALAGVKWEQFF.

This clonotype was observed a few times. The chain employs TRBV5-1 and TRBJ2-7; 8 nucleotides match TRBD1. This CDR3 contains 15 residues. Germline trimming cut 3 bases from V and 2 bases from J; bases unmatched to any gene: 7. CDR1 is SGHRS, CDR2 YFSETQ, per germline. Written as DNA, the CDR3 is TGCGCCAGCAGCTCCTTTGGGACAGGACCCTACGAGCAGTACTTC. This codes for CASSSFGTGPYEQYF.

This clonotype was recorded a few times. The chain joins TRBV6-4 to TRBJ2-3, with D unresolved. Germline loops: CDR1 MRHNA, CDR2 SNTAGT. The CDR3 extends over 15 amino acids. V lost 3 bases and J lost 0, with 10 bases in between. The CDR3 sequence is CASSEDALSTDTQYF. CDR3 nucleotide sequence: TGTGCCAGCAGTGAGGACGCCCTTAGCACAGATACGCAGTATTTT.

This clonotype was seen more than once but under ten times. The V call is TRBV29-1, the J call TRBJ2-7, with D possibly TRBD1 on 6 matching bases. This CDR3 spans 12 amino acids. From germline, CDR1 is SQVTM and CDR2 ANQGSEA. The V gene lost 4 bases and the J gene lost 9 bases, with 16 bases spanning the gap. CDR3 in DNA: TGCAGCGTTGTTCATCAGGGGTTGGCGCAGTACTTC. Protein product: CSVVHQGLAQYF.

This clonotype was seen only a few times. The chain joins TRBV29-1 to TRBJ2-5, with D perhaps matching TRBD2 (5 bases). Judging by the DNA end, TRBJ2-7 fits better; the J call may be wrong. The CDR3 spans 14 residues. Germline-derived CDR1 and CDR2 are SQVTM and ANQGSEA. In nucleotides, the CDR3 is TGCAGCGTTGAAGTCGAGGGTTACGATTACGAGCAGTACTTC. Translation: CSVEVEGYDYEQYF.

This chain uses TRBV28 with TRBJ2-1, with 9 bases matching TRBD2. Germline loops: CDR1 MDHEN, CDR2 SYDVKM. V lost 6 bases, J lost 7 bases, and 13 bases stayed unmatched. There are 16 residues in the CDR3. Here the CDR3 reads CASSRPSGVLGNEQFF. CDR3 nucleotide sequence: TGTGCCAGCAGCCGGCCTAGCGGGGTACTTGGGAATGAGCAGTTCTTC. Full variable domain (missing parts from reference TRBV28 and TRBJ2-1): DVKVTQSSRYLVKRTGEKVFLECVQDMDHENMFWYRQDPGLGLRLIYFSYDVKMKEKGDIPEGYSVSREKKERFSLILESASTNQTSMYLCASSRPSGVLGNEQFFGPGTRLTVL.

In the case of this clonotype: One end of the junction fails to match germline, which may point to a read error. The rearrangement links TRBV28 to TRBJ2-1; TRBD2 agrees at 7 bases. Germline V CDR1 and CDR2: MDHEN, SYDVKM. The CDR3 sequence is 21 residues long. DNA for the CDR3: TGTGCCAGCAGTTCCAGGACTAGGTTGTCTTTACTAGGGGAGGTGGGTAATGGGCAGTTCTTC. Translated, it gives CASSSRTRLSLLGEVGNGQFF.

This clonotype showed up just a few times. The chain carries TRBV20-1 and TRBJ1-2; D is unclear. CDR1 and CDR2 (germline): DFQATT, SNEGSKA (reference sequence). There are 12 residues in the CDR3. With 1 base removed from V and 5 bases from J, the gap between germline ends came to 8 bases. Here the CDR3 reads CSARVLQYGYTF. CDR3 nucleotide sequence: TGCAGTGCTAGAGTCCTGCAGTATGGCTACACCTTC.

This clonotype was detected only a few times. This sequence joins TRBV15 and TRBJ1-1; possible D gene TRBD1, 5 bases. CDR3 length: 11 amino acids. Trimming removed 2 bases at V and 8 bases at J, with 6 bases between. Germline-derived CDR1 and CDR2 are LNHNV and YYDKDF (reference sequence). The CDR3 here is CATSRRTEAFF. CDR3 nucleotide sequence: TGTGCCACCAGCAGAAGGACAGAAGCTTTCTTT.